This T cell receptor beta chain was recorded in a study of control samples from healthy donors and cancer patients. This CDR3 contains 14 residues. Germline CDR1 is LNHDA and CDR2 is SQIVND (reference sequence). V was pared by 7 bases and J by 0 bases, with 12 bases between. This table comes from immunoSEQ multiplex PCR, and its TCRdb copy is limited to in-frame clones, with some not included. The sample lists 100,000 to 150,000 clones, about 90% occurring once. This chain connects TRBV19 to TRBJ1-1; D unresolved. The receptor comes from a man aged 55-75 years in good health. The sample comprised blood. Here the CDR3 reads CASKLAGVNTEAFF. In DNA, the CDR3 is TGTGCCAGTAAATTAGCCGGGGTGAACACTGAAGCTTTCTTT.